This T cell receptor (beta chain) was observed in a study of blood T cells in healthy people across ages. Study-wide points: Strongly correlated with naive T cell percentage was TCR beta diversity.

Combining a sample-barcoded 5' primer with a J-beta primer mix, a second PCR ran for about 7 to 12 cycles. TCRdb independently ran MiXCR on the 5' RACE reads; one entry per CDR3 protein. The sample carries about 560,000 distinct CDR3 sequences, roughly a quarter recorded once. As for this clonotype: Antigen unknown.

These data were likewise used in another study, on T cells of mothers and their children. As reported in that work: M1S, a second-PCR primer, added sample barcodes and 2-4 random nucleotides. The study obtained over 8.5 million TCR beta CDR3 reads per mother and a few million per child.

The sequenced material came from blood. The clonotype originates from a boy under 10 years old in good health.

The CDR3 DNA follows: TGTGCCATCGCCGCGACGGCGTTCCCTGGGGCCAACGTCCTGACTTTC. Its protein product is CAIAATAFPGANVLTF. The rearrangement joins TRBV10-3 to TRBJ2-6; D is unresolved. V was pared by 8 bases and J by 2 bases, with 16 bases between. CDR3 length equals 16 residues. Germline V gene lookup returns CDR1 ENHRY and CDR2 SYGVKD.